This entry is about one T cell receptor (beta chain). This record comes from a study of blood T cell repertoires in COVID-19. CDR1 and CDR2 from the germline V gene are SGDLS and YYNGEE. V shed 4 bases and J shed 4 bases, with 12 bases lying between them. CDR3 length equals 14 residues. Clones were sequenced by immunoSEQ multiplex PCR, and TCRdb holds only the in-frame ones, with some missing. The data hold over 55,000 clones, with approximately 90% observed a single time. Sequenced input: peripheral blood. This chain joins TRBV9 and TRBJ1-5; tentatively, D is TRBD1 (6 bases). The sequence was obtained from a woman older than 75 with acute or convalescent COVID-19. CDR3 bases: TGTGCCAGCAGCAAACAGGGAGGGAATCAGCCCCAGCATTTT. This gives the protein CASSKQGGNQPQHF.